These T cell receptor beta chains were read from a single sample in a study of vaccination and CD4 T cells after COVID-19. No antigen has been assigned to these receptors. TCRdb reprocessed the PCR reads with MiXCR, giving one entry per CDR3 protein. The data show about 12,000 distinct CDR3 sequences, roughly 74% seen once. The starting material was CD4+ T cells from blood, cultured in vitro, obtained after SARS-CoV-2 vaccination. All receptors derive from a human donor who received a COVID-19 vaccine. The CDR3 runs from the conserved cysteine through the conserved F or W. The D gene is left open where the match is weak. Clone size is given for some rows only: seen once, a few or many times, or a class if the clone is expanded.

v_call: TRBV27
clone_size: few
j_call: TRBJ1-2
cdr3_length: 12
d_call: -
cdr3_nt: TGTGCCAGCAGTTCTAATTCAGGGGTCTACACCTTC
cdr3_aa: CASSSNSGVYTF

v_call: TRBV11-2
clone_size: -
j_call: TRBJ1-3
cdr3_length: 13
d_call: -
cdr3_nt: TGTGCCAGCAGCTTATCTCCCGGAAACACCATATATTTT
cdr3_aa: CASSLSPGNTIYF

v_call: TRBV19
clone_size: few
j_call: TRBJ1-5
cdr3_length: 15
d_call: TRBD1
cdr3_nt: TGTGCCAGTAGTATCCAGGGGGCTCCAGGTCAGCCCCAGCATTTT
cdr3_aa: CASSIQGAPGQPQHF

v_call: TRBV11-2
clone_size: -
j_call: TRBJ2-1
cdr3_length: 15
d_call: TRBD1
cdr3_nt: TGTGCCAGCAGCTTCGGGACAGGGGATAGACATGAGCAGTTCTTC
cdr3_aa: CASSFGTGDRHEQFF

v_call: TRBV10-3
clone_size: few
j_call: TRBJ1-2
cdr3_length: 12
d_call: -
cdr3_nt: TGTGCCATCACCCCAAAGTTGGGTGGCTACACCTTC
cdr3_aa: CAITPKLGGYTF

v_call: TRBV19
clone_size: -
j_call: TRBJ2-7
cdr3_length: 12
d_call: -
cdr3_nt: TGTGCCAGTAGTACTCGGGCCTACGAGCAGTACTTC
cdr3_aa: CASSTRAYEQYF

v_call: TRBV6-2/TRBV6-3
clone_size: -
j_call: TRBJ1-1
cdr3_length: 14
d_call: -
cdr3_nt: TGTGCCAGCAGTTACCGGATCATGAACACTGAAGCTTTCTTT
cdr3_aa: CASSYRIMNTEAFF

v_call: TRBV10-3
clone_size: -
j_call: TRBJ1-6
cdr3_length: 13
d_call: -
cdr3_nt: TGTGCCATCAGCACAGGGTCGAATTCACCCCTCCACTTT
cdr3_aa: CAISTGSNSPLHF

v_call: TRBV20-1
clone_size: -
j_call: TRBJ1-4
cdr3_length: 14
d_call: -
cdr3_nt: TGCAGTGCGAGAGGGGCAGGGTGGGAAGAAAAACTGTTTTTT
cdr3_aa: CSARGAGWEEKLFF

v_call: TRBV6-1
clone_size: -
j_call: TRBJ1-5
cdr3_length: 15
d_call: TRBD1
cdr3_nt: TGTGCCAGCAGCCCGACAGGGGATAGCAATCAGCCCCAGCATTTT
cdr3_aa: CASSPTGDSNQPQHF

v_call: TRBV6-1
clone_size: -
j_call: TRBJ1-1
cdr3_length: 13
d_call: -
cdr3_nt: TGTGCCAGCACCCGGGCGGCGAGCACTGAAGCTTTCTTT
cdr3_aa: CASTRAASTEAFF

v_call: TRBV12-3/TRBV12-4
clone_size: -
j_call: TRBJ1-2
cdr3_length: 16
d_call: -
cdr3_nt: TGTGCCAGCAGTTTACGAGGGTACGGAGCTAACTATGGCTACACCTTC
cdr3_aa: CASSLRGYGANYGYTF

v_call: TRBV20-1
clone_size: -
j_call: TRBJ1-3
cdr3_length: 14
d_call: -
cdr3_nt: TGCAGTGCTAGTTACAGAAGCTCTGGAAACACCATATATTTT
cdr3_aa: CSASYRSSGNTIYF

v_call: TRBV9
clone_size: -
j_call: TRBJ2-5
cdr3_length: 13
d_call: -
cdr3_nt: TGTGCCAGCAGCGTAGGGCTTACAGAGACCCAGTGCTTC
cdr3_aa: CASSVGLTETQCF

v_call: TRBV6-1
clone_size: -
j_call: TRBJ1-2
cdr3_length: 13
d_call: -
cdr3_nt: TGTGCCAGCAGCGAAACCAGCTCCTATGGCTACACCTTC
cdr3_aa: CASSETSSYGYTF

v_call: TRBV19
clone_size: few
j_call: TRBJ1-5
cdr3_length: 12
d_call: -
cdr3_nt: TGTGCCAGTAGTCTCGAGAATCAGCCCCAGCATTTT
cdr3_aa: CASSLENQPQHF

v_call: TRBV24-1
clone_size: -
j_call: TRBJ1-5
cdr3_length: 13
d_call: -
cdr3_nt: TGTGCCACGTACCCGAATAGCAATCAGCCCCAGCATTTT
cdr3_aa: CATYPNSNQPQHF

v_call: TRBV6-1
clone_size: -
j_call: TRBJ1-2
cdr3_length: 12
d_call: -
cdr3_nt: TGTGCCAGCAGTGAAGCAGGGCCTGGCTACACCTTC
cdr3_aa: CASSEAGPGYTF

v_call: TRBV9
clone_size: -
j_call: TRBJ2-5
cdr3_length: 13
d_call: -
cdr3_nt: TGTGCCAGCAGCGTGGGGAGGACGGAGACCCAGTACTTC
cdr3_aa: CASSVGRTETQYF

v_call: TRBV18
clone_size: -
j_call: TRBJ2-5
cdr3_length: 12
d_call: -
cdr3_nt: TGTGCCAGCTCACCACCGGGTGAGACCCAGTACTTC
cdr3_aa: CASSPPGETQYF

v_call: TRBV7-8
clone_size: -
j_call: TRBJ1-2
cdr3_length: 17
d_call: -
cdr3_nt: TGTGCCAGCAGCTTAGGTGGGTCGGGGCCGGTGGACTATGGCTACACCTTC
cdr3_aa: CASSLGGSGPVDYGYTF

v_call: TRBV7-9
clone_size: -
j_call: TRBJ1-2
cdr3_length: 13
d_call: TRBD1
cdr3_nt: TGTGCCAGCAGGCCAGGTACAGGGGAAGGCTACACCTTC
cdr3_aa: CASRPGTGEGYTF

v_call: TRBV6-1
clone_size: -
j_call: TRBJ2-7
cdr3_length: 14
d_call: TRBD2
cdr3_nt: TGTGCCAGCAGGGGCGGGACTAGCGGCTACGAGCAGTACTTC
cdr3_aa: CASRGGTSGYEQYF

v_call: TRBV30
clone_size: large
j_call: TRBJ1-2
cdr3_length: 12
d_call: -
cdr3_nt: TGTGCCTGGAGGACAAAAGGTGGTGGCTACACCTTC
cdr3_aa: CAWRTKGGGYTF

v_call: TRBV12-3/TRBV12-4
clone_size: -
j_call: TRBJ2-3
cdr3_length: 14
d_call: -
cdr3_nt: TGTGCCAGCAGTTTCGCCCGCCGCACAGATACGCAGTATTTT
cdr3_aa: CASSFARRTDTQYF

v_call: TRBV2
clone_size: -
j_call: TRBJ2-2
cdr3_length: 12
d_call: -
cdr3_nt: TGTGCCAGCACTTATGGGACCGGGGAGCTGTTTTTT
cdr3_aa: CASTYGTGELFF

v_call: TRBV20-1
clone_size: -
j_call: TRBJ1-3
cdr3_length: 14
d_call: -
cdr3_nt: TGCAATGCTAGAGTTGACAGCTCTGGAAACACCATATATTTT
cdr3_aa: CNARVDSSGNTIYF

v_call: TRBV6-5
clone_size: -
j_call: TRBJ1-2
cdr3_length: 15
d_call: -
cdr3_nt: TGTGCCAGCAGTTCCTATATGACCGGTAACTATGGCTACACCTTC
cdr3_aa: CASSSYMTGNYGYTF

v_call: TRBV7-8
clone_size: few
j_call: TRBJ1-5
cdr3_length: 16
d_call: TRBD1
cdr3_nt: TGTGCCAGCAGCTTAACCACAGGGGGATTGAATCAGCCCCAGCATTTT
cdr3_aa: CASSLTTGGLNQPQHF

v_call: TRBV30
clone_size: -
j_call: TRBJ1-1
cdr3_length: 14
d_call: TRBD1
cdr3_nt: TGTGCCTGGACTGCTCGGACAGGGTACACTGAAGCTTTCTTT
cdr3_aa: CAWTARTGYTEAFF

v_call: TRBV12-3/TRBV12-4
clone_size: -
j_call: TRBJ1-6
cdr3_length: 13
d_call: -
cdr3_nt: TGTGCCAGCCAAAACTCCTATAATTCACCCCTCCACTTT
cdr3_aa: CASQNSYNSPLHF

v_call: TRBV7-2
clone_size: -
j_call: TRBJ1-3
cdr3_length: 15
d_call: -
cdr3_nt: TGTGCCAGCAGCTCAAGGGCATCGTCTGGAAACACCATATATTTT
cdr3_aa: CASSSRASSGNTIYF

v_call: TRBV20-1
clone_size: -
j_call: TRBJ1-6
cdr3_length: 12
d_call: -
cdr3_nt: TGCAGCGGACGGACCTTTAATTCACCCCTCCACTTT
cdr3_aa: CSGRTFNSPLHF

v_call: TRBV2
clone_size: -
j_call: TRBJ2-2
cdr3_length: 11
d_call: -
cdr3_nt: TGTGCCATCCGAGGGAACGGGGAGCTGTTTTTT
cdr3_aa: CAIRGNGELFF

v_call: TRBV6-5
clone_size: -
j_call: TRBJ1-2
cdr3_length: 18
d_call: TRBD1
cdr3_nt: TGTGCCAGCAGTTACCGGGCCGGGACAGGTTATCGGTACTATGGCTACACCTTC
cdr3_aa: CASSYRAGTGYRYYGYTF

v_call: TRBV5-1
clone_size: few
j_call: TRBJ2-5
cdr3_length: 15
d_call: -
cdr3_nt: TGCGCCAGCCGGATTCCGGGACGGGGGAGAGAGACCCAGTACTTC
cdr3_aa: CASRIPGRGRETQYF

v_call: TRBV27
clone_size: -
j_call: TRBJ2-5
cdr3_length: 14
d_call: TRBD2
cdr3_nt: TGTGCCAGCAGACGCGGGGGGGCATGGGAGACCCAGTACTTC
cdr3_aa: CASRRGGAWETQYF

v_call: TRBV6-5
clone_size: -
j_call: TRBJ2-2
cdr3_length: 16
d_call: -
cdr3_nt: TGTGCCAGCAGTTCAACAGGGGGCGGGGGGACCGGGGAGCTGTTTTTT
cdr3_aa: CASSSTGGGGTGELFF

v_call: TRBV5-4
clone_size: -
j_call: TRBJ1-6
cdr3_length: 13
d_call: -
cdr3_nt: TGTGCCAGCAGCTTAACAGGGAATTCACCCCTCCACTTT
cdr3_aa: CASSLTGNSPLHF

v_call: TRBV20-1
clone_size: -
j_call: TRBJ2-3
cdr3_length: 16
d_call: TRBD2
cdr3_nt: TGCAGTGCTAGAGATCAGGGACTAGCGGAAACAGATACGCAGTATTTT
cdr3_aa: CSARDQGLAETDTQYF

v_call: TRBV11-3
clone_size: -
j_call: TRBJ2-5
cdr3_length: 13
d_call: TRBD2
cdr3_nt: TGTGCCAGCAGCTGGGAGGGCCAAGAGACCCAGTACTTC
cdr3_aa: CASSWEGQETQYF

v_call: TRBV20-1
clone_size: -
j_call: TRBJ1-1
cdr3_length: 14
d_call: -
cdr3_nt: TGCAGTGCCACACCTGGACGGCGGATCACTGAAGCTTTCTTT
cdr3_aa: CSATPGRRITEAFF

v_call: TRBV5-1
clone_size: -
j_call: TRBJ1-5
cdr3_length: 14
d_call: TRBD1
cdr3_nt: TGCGCCAGCAGCCCTTCAGGGGGCAGGCAGCCCCAGCATTTT
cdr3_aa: CASSPSGGRQPQHF

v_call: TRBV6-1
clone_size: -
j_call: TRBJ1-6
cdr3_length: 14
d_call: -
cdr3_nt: TGTGCCAGCAGCAGCGGGAAATATAATTCACCCCTCCACTTT
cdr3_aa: CASSSGKYNSPLHF

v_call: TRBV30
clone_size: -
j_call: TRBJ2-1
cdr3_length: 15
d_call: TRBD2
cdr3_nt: TGTGCCTGGAGCCCTACTAGCGACCCAATCAATGAGCAGTTCTTC
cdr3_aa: CAWSPTSDPINEQFF

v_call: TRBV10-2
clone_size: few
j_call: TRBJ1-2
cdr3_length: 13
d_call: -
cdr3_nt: TGCGCCAGCAGAGACGGGGGGCTTGATGGCTACACCTTC
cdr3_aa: CASRDGGLDGYTF

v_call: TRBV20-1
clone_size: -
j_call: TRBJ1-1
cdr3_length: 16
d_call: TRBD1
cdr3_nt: TGCAGTGCTAGAAGTGGACAGGCCGGTATGAACACTGAAGCTTTCTTT
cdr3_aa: CSARSGQAGMNTEAFF

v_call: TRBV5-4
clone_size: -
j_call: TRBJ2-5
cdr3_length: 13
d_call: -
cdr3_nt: TGTGCCAGCAGCCTTGGGTGGCGAGAGACCCAGTACTTC
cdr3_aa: CASSLGWRETQYF

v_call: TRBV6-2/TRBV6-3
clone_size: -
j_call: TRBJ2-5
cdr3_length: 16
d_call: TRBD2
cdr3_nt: TGTGCCAGCAGCTACTCCGGCGGGGGGGCCGAAGAGACCCAGTACTTC
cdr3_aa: CASSYSGGGAEETQYF

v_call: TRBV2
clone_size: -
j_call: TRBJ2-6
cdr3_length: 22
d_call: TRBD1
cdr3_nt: TGTGCCAGCAGTGAAAGGGGTGGGACAGGGGGTAGGTTTCTCTCTGGGGCCAACGTCCTGACTTTC
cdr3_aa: CASSERGGTGGRFLSGANVLTF